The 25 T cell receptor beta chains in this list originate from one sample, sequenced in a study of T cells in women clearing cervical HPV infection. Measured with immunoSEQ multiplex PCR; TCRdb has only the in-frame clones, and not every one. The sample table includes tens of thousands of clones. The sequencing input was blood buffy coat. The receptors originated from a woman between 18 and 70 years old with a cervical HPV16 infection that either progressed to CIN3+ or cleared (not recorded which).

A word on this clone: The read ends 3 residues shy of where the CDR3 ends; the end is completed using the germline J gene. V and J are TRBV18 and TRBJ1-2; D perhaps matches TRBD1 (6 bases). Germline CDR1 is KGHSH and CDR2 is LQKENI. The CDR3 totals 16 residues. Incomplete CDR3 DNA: TGTGCCAGCCCGGATTCCCCTAGCGGGGGGGCCTACGAC. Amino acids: CASPDSPSGGAYD. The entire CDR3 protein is CASPDSPSGGAYDYTF.

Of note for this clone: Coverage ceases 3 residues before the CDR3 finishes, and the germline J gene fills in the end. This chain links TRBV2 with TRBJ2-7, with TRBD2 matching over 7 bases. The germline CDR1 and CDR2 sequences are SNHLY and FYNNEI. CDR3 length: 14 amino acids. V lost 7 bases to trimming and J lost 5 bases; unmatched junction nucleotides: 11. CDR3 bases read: TGTGCCAGCAAAATGAAGGCCGGGGGGAACGAG. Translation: CASKMKAGGNE. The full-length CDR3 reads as CASKMKAGGNEQYF. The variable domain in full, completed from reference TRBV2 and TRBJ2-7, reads EPEVTQTPSHQVTQMGQEVILRCVPISNHLYFYWYRQILGQKVEFLVSFYNNEISEKSEIFDDQFSVERPDGSNFTLKIRSTKLEDSAMYFCASKMKAGGNEQYFGPGTRLTVT.

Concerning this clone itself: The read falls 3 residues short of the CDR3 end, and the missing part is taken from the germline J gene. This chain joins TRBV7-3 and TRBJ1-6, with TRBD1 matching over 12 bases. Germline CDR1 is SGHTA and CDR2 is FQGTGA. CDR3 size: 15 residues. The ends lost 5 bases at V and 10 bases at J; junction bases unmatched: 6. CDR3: CASSLPGQGASPLHF. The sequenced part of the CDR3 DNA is TGTGCCAGCAGCCTCCCGGGACAGGGGGCGTCACCC.

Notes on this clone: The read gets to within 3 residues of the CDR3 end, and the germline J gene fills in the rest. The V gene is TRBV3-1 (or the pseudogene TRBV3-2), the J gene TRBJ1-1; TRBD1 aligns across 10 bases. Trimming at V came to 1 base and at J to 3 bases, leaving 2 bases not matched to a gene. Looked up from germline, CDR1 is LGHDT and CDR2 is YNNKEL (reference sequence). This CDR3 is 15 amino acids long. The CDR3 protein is CASSQVGTGDTEAFF. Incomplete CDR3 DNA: TGTGCCAGCAGCCAAGTTGGGACAGGGGACACTGAA.

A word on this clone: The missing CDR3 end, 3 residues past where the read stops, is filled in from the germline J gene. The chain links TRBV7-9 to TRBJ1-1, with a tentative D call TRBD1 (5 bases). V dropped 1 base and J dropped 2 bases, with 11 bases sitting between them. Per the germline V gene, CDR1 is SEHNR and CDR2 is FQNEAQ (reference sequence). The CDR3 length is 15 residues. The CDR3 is CASSLGRGGNTEAFF. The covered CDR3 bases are TGTGCCAGCAGCTTAGGACGGGGGGGTAACACTGAA.

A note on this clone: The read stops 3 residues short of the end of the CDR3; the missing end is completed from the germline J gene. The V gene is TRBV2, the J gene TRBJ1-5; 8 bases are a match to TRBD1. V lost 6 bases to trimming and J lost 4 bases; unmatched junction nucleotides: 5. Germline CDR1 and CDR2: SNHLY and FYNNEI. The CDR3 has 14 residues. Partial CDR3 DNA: TGTGCCAGCAGACCGACAGGGGATAATCAGCCC. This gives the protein CASRPTGDNQP. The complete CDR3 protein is CASRPTGDNQPQHF.

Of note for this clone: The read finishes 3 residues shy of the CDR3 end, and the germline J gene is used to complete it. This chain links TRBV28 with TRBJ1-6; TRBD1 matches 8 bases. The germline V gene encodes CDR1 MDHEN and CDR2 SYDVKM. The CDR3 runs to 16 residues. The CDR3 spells CASSLGGAGGPSALHF. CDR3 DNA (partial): TGTGCCAGCAGTCTAGGCGGGGCAGGGGGCCCGTCGGCC.

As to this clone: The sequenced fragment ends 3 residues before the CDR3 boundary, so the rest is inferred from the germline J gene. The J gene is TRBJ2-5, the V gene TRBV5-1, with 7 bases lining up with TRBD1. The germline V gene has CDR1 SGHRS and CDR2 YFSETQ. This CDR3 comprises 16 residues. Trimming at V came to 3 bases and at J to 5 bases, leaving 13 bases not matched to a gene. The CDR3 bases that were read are TGCGCCAGCAGCTCGCATCTACAGGGGAGAGGGGAGACC. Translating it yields CASSSHLQGRGET. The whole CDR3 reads CASSSHLQGRGETQYF.

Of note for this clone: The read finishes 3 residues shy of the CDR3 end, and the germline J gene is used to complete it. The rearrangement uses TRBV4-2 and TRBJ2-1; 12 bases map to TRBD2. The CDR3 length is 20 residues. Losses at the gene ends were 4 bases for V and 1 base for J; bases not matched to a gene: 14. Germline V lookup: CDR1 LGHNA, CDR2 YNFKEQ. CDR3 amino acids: CASSPLRRTSGVESYNEQFF. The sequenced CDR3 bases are TGTGCCAGCAGCCCTCTTAGGAGGACTAGCGGGGTCGAGTCCTACAATGAG.

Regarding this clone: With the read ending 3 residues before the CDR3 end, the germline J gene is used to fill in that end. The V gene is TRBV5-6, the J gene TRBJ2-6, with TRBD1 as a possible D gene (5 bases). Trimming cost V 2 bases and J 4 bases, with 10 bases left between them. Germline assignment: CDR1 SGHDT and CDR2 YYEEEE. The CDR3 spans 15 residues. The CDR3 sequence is CASSLRQYGANVLTF. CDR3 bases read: TGTGCCAGCAGCTTAAGACAGTACGGGGCCAACGTC. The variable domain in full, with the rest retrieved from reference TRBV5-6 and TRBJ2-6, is DAGVTQSPTHLIKTRGQQVTLRCSPKSGHDTVSWYQQALGQGPQFIFQYYEEEERQRGNFPDRFSGHQFPNYSSELNVNALLLGDSALYLCASSLRQYGANVLTFGAGSRLTVL.

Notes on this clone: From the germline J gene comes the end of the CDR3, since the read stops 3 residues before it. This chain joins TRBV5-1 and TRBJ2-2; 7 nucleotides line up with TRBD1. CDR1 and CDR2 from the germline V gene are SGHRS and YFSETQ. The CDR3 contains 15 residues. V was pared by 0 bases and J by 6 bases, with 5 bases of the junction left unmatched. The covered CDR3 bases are TGCGCCAGCAGCTTGGGAGGGGGCAGCGCCGGGGAG. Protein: CASSLGGGSAGE. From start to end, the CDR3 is CASSLGGGSAGELFF.

This CDR3 reads CSALKGNTEAFF. Partial CDR3 DNA: TGCAGTGCTTTAAAGGGGAACACTGAA. The J gene is TRBJ1-1, the V gene TRBV20-1; D is undetermined. Read data end 3 residues before the CDR3 end; the end is taken from the germline J gene. The CDR3 is 12 residues long. From germline, CDR1 is DFQATT and CDR2 SNEGSKA (reference sequence). The V and J ends lost 5 bases and 1 base respectively, with 8 bases between them.

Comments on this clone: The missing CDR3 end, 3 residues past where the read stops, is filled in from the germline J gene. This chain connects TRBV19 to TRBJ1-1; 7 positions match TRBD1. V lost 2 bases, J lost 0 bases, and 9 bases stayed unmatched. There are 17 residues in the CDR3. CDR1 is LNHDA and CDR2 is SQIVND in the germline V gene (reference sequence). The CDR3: CASSIRGQASLNTEAFF. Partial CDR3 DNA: TGTGCCAGTAGTATAAGAGGACAGGCGAGCTTGAACACTGAA.

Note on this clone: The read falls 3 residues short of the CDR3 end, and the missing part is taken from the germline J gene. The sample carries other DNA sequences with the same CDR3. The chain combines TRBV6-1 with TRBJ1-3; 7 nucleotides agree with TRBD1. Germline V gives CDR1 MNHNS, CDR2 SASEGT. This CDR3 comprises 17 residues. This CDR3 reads CASSEALQGGGWFTIYF. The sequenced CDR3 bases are TGTGCCAGCAGTGAAGCGCTTCAGGGGGGTGGGTGGTTCACA.

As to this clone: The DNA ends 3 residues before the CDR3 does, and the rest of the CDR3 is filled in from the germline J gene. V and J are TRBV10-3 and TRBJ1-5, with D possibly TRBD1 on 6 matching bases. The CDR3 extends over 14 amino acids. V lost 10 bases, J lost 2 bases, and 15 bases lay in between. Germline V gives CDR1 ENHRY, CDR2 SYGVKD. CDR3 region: CATKVPGGNQPQHF. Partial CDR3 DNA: TGTGCCACCAAGGTTCCAGGGGGCAATCAGCCC.

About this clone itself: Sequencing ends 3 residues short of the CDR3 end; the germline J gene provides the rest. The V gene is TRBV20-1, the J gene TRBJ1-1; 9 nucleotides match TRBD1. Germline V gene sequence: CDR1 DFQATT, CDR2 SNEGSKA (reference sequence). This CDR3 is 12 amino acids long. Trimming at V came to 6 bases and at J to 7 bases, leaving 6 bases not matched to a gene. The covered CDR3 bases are TGCAGTGCCAGGGGGACAGGGATTGAA. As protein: CSARGTGIE. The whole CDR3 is CSARGTGIEAFF.

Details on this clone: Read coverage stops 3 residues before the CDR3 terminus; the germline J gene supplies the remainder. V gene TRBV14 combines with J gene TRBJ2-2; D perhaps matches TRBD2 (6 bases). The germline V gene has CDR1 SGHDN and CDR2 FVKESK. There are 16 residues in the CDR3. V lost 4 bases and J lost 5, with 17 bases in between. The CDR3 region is CASSRWDFLGTGELFF. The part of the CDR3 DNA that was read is TGTGCCAGCAGCCGCTGGGACTTCCTCGGGACCGGGGAG. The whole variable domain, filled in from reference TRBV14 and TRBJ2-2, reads EAGVTQFPSHSVIEKGQTVTLRCDPISGHDNLYWYRRVMGKEIKFLLHFVKESKQDESGMPNNRFLAERTGGTYSTLKVQPAELEDSGVYFCASSRWDFLGTGELFFGEGSRLTVL.

Partial CDR3 DNA: TGTGCCAGTAGTGGGGCCCCCGGCCAGGGCGAGGAAAAG. Its translation is CASSGAPGQGEEK. The complete CDR3 protein is CASSGAPGQGEEKLFF. V and J are TRBV19 and TRBJ2-2, with D maybe TRBD1 (5 bases). The read terminates 3 residues before the CDR3 end, so the remaining end is supplied by the germline J gene. The CDR3 is 16 residues long. In germline, CDR1 is LNHDA, CDR2 SQIVND (reference sequence).

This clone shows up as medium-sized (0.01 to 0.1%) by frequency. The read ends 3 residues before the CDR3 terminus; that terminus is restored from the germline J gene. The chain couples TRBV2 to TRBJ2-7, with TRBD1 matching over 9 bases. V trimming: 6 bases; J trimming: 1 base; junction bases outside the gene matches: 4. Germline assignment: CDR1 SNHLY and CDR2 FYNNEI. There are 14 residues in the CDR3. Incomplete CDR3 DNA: TGTGCCAGCAGGGACAGGGGAGGTTCCTACGAG. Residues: CASRDRGGSYE. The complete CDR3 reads CASRDRGGSYEQYF.

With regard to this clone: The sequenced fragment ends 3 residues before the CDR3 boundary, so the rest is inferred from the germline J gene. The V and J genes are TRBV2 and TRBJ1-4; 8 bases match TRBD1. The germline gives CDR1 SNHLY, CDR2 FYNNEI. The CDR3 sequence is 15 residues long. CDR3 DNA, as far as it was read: TGTGCCAGCAGTGAACAGGGGGCGAATAATTCACCA. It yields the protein CASSEQGANNSP. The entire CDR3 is CASSEQGANNSPLFF.

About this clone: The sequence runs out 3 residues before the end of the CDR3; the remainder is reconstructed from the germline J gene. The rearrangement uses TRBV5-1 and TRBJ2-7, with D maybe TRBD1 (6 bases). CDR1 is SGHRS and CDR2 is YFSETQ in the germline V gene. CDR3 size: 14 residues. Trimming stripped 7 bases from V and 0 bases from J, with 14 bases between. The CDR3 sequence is CASRRGTSSYEQYF. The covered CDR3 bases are TGCGCCAGCCGAAGGGGGACATCCTCCTACGAG.

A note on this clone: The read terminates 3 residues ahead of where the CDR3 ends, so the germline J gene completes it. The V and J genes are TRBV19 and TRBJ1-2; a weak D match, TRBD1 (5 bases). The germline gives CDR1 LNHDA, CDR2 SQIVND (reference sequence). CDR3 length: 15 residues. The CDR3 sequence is CASSIDGDYSSDYTF. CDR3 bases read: TGTGCCAGTAGTATAGATGGGGACTATTCGAGCGAC.

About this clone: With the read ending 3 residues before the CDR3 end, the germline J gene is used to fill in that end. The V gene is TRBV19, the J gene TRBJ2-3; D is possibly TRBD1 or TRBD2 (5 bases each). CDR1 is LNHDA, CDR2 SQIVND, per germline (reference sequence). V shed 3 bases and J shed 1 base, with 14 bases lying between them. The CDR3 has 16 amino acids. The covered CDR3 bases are TGTGCCAGTAGTATGGGAGCAGGGTACCGCACAGATACG. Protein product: CASSMGAGYRTDT. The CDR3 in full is CASSMGAGYRTDTQYF.

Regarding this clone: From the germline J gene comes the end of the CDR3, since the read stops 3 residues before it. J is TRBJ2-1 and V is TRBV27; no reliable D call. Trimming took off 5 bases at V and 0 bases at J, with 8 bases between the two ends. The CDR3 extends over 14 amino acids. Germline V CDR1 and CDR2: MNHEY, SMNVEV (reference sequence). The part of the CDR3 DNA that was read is TGTGCCAGCAGTGGTCTAAGCTCCTACAATGAG. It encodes CASSGLSSYNE. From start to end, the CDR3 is CASSGLSSYNEQFF.

The CDR3 here is CSATRDSGNYGYTF. The DNA read from the CDR3 is TGCAGTGCTACCCGGGACAGCGGTAACTATGGC. The gene calls are TRBV20-1 and TRBJ1-2; TRBD1 matches at 7 bases. The observed sequence ends 3 residues before the CDR3 terminus, with the missing tail filled in from the germline J gene. Germline V gene sequence: CDR1 DFQATT, CDR2 SNEGSKA (reference sequence). There are 14 residues in the CDR3. With V trimmed by 4 bases and J by 1 base, 6 bases remained unmatched.